This paragraph reports one T cell receptor beta chain. The data originate from a study of cytomegalovirus exposure and HLA in healthy donors. Per germline, CDR1 SGHTA and CDR2 FQGNSA. V gave up 5 bases and J gave up 6 bases, with 10 bases separating them. This CDR3 is 13 amino acids long. Sequencing was performed with immunoSEQ multiplex PCR; in TCRdb, only in-frame clones are kept and a portion is missing. The profile shows some 170,000 clones, roughly nine tenths of them singletons. This chain links TRBV7-2 with TRBJ2-2; D is unresolved. This TCR was recovered from a man between 18 and 35 years old in good health and CMV-seropositive. The sequenced material came from PBMCs. The CDR3 protein is CASSPAPAGELFF. The DNA for the CDR3 is TGTGCCAGCAGCCCAGCGCCCGCCGGGGAGCTGTTTTTT.